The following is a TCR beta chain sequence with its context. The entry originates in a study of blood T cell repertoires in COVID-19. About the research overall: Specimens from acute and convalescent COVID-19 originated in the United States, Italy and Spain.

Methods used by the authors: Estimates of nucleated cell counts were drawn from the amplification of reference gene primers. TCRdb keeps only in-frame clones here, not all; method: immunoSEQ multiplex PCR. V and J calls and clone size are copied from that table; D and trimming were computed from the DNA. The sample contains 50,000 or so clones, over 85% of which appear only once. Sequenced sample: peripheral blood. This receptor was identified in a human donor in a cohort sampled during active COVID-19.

The CDR3 DNA reads as TGTGCCAGCATCCCCCAGGGAGGTAACAATGAGCAGTTCTTC. It yields the protein CASIPQGGNNEQFF. The chain carries TRBV11-3 and TRBJ2-1, with D possibly matching TRBD2 (6 bases). The CDR3 runs 14 residues. CDR1 is SGHNT, CDR2 YENEEA, per germline. The V end was cut by 7 bases, the J end by 5 bases, with 15 bases between.